This TCR beta chain comes out of a study of Ad26.COV2.S vaccination and SARS-CoV-2 variants. As regards this clone: Its target is not known.

General observations from the study: Total responses of T cells may have been underestimated by the analyses of TCR breadth and depth. Placebo recipients and vaccine recipients were similar in non-spike TCR breadth.

The treatment: around 19 received Ad26.COV2.S at low or high dose, single or two shots; 5 received placebo; per-sample allocation not given. The samples were gathered on day 63 after the first injection of vaccine or placebo. Some clones are missing from TCRdb's copy, which holds only in-frame ones; the method was immunoSEQ multiplex PCR. The repertoire includes about 350,000 clones, 70% to 90% of them detected once, and roughly 10% sits in the top ten. The receptor was isolated from a person aged 18-65 years who received the Ad26.COV2.S COVID-19 vaccine or a placebo. The specimen comprised peripheral blood, sampled in a trial of Ad26.COV2.S vaccine versus placebo.

The CDR3 sequence: CASSYRAGAALSYNEQFF. CDR3 DNA sequence: TGTGCCAGCAGTTACCGAGCGGGGGCCGCCCTTTCCTACAATGAGCAGTTCTTC. This chain links TRBV6-2 or TRBV6-3 with TRBJ2-1; TRBD2 matches at 8 bases. Germline V CDR1 and CDR2: MNHEY, SVGEGT. Losses at the gene ends were 2 bases for V and 1 base for J; bases not matched to a gene: 10. The CDR3 has 18 amino acids.